These T cell receptor beta chains were read from a single sample in a study of beta chain features in type 1 diabetes. Profiled with immunoSEQ multiplex PCR; TCRdb holds only in-frame clones, not every one. Of hundreds of thousands of clones in the sample, around 15% are singletons; the top ten hold about 0.017%. The sample was naive CD4+ T cells from blood. The source is a man younger than 40 with type 1 diabetes. CDR3s include the opening cysteine and the closing phenylalanine or tryptophan. A D gene is named only where the DNA matches it firmly. Some rows have no size entry. The others give once, few or many, or a class for an expanded clone.

D	size	J	V	CDR3	DNA
TRBD1	NA	TRBJ2-7	TRBV7-9	CASSPGTGNAYEQYF	TGTGCCAGCAGCCCGGGGACAGGGAATGCCTACGAGCAGTACTTC
NA	NA	TRBJ2-7	TRBV7-9	CASSRPMTGLWNEQYF	TGTGCCAGCAGCCGACCGATGACAGGACTGTGGAACGAGCAGTACTTC
TRBD2	NA	TRBJ2-7	TRBV27	CASSLHSGTSGSEQYF	TGTGCCAGCAGTTTACATTCCGGGACTAGCGGGAGCGAGCAGTACTTC
TRBD1	NA	TRBJ2-1	TRBV5-6	CASSLGGQQIQQFF	TGTGCCAGCAGCTTGGGGGGACAGCAGATTCAGCAGTTCTTC
NA	NA	TRBJ1-5	TRBV27	CASSISTDHQPQHF	TGTGCCAGCAGTATATCGACTGACCATCAGCCCCAGCATTTT
TRBD1	NA	TRBJ2-5	TRBV2	CASTEQGSDGETQYF	TGTGCCAGCACCGAACAGGGGAGCGATGGAGAGACCCAGTACTTC
NA	NA	TRBJ2-3	TRBV7-9	CASSFGGSTDTQYF	TGTGCCAGCAGCTTTGGGGGCTCGACAGATACGCAGTATTTT
TRBD1	few	TRBJ1-1	TRBV2	CASRADRGLAFF	TGTGCCAGCAGGGCCGACAGGGGGCTTGCTTTCTTT
NA	few	TRBJ2-7	TRBV7-9	CASSTSVGGRYEQYF	TGTGCCAGCAGCACCTCGGTGGGGGGGCGGTACGAGCAGTACTTC
NA	NA	TRBJ1-3	TRBV7-9	CASSFAYRAGNTIYF	TGTGCCAGCAGCTTTGCGTACAGGGCTGGAAACACCATATATTTT
TRBD2	few	TRBJ2-3	TRBV2	CASSREGLRGTDTQYF	TGTGCCAGCAGCCGGGAGGGTTTGCGGGGCACAGATACGCAGTATTTT
NA	few	TRBJ1-2	TRBV4-2	CASSQGLLYGYTF	TGTGCCAGCAGCCAGGGGCTGCTCTATGGCTACACCTTC
NA	NA	TRBJ2-1	TRBV20-1	CSVTGNEQFF	TGCAGTGTCACAGGGAATGAGCAGTTCTTC
NA	NA	TRBJ2-1	TRBV5-1	CASSFLRGESAYNEQFF	TGCGCCAGCAGCTTTCTCCGTGGGGAGAGCGCCTACAATGAGCAGTTCTTC
NA	NA	TRBJ1-2	TRBV28	CASSSRGYTF	TGTGCCAGCAGTTCTCGGGGCTACACCTTC
NA	NA	TRBJ2-7	TRBV28	CASSLAGTYEQYF	TGTGCCAGCAGTTTGGCAGGTACCTACGAGCAGTACTTC
NA	few	TRBJ2-7	TRBV21-1	CASMIPGTGGTEQYF	TGTGCCAGCATGATTCCGGGGACAGGGGGGACCGAGCAGTACTTC